Sequencing of this TCR beta chain was carried out in a study of blood T cell repertoires in COVID-19. For the study at large: The United States, Italy and Spain supplied acute and convalescent COVID-19 samples. The cDNA or gDNA used as material had been derived from T cells, B-cell-depleted T cells, or PBMCs.

Methods used by the authors: Amplification of reference gene primers was used by the study to estimate nucleated cell counts. Here immunoSEQ multiplex PCR was the method, and the copy in TCRdb shows in-frame clones only, minus some. The V and J calls and clone size come from that table; D and trimming were worked out from the DNA. This table has roughly 250,000 clones, around 89% appearing once. CDR1 is MNHEY, CDR2 SVGAGI, per germline. Unmatched junction bases numbered 6, after V lost 5 bases and J lost 7 bases. There are 13 residues in the CDR3. The receptor was derived from a man under 40 with acute or convalescent COVID-19. This rearrangement joins TRBV6-5 to TRBJ1-2, with TRBD1 matching over 8 bases. Sequences were obtained from peripheral blood. CDR3 loop: CASSRQGTSGYTF. CDR3 DNA sequence: TGTGCCAGCAGTAGACAGGGGACTTCTGGCTACACCTTC.